What follows is one T cell receptor (beta chain) and its context. Its specificity is not known. The assay was immunoSEQ multiplex PCR, and TCRdb's table has in-frame clones only and misses some. The sample includes under 120,000 clones, around 96% of them seen just once. The data derive from a study of T cell responses to AZD1222 COVID-19 vaccine. Whole-study findings and limits: White British ancestry dominated among donors, who included more females, and clonal diversity was possibly underestimated.

This clonotype was obtained from an adult in good health. The sequencing used peripheral blood, collected on day 0 of AZD1222 vaccination.

Here the CDR3 DNA reads TGCGCCAGCAGCCCCAGGATAGCGGGAGCACGGAATGAGCAGTTCTTC. Its translation: CASSPRIAGARNEQFF. The chain recombines TRBV5-1 with TRBJ2-1; TRBD2 matches at 9 bases. The germline CDR1 and CDR2 sequences are SGHRS and YFSETQ. This CDR3 is built from 16 residues. Losses at the gene ends were 4 bases for V and 7 bases for J; bases not matched to a gene: 12.